This T cell receptor (beta chain) was captured in a study of T cells in Graves' hyperthyroidism and ophthalmopathy. In its sample, this clonotype was seen many times. Antigen: not known. Study-wide results and caveats: Ophthalmopathy was distinguished from stable hyperthyroidism by 13 V-J signatures. The model's output predicted ophthalmopathy at a median of around 6.9 months prior to onset.

Germline CDR1 reads LNHNV; CDR2 reads YYDKDF (reference sequence). The CDR3 extends over 14 amino acids. With 0 bases removed from V and 8 bases from J, the gap between germline ends came to 11 bases. RNA transcripts yielded amplified TCR beta CDR3 regions. RT-PCR in the first round (using the HTBI primer set) targeted the TCR CDR3. TCRdb recomputed calls from the multiplex PCR reads with MiXCR, one row per CDR3 protein. Of 90,000 to 120,000 distinct CDR3 sequences in the sample, 16% are singletons; the top ten hold around 42%. The TCR comes from a woman aged 45-65 years with Graves' hyperthyroidism. The rearrangement links TRBV15 to TRBJ2-1; TRBD1 or TRBD2 may be the D gene (5 bases each). Material: blood. This CDR3 is CATSRDFGADEQFF. The CDR3 nucleotides read TGTGCCACCAGCAGAGATTTCGGGGCCGATGAGCAGTTCTTC.